The 26 T cell receptor beta chains listed next were all sequenced from one sample in a study of T-cell memory formation after mild COVID-19. TCRdb re-called the 5' RACE reads with MiXCR, one entry per CDR3 protein. The table includes 150,000 to 200,000 distinct CDR3 sequences, around 15% detected once. Sequencing used PBMCs or a T cell subset sorted from them (not recorded which). The receptors shown here come from an adult woman who had mild COVID-19 (a few samples of this study predate the infection). Cell type and time point are not known.

The table lists this clonotype with a few counts. The J gene is TRBJ2-1, the V gene TRBV5-1, with D perhaps matching TRBD1 or TRBD2 (5 bases each). CDR1 is SGHRS and CDR2 is YFSETQ in the germline V gene. V was cut by 4 bases and J by 6 bases, with 20 bases left in between. The CDR3 length is 16 residues. In DNA form, the CDR3 reads TGCGCCAGCAGCCCCGTTCGGGGCTCCAATCCCAATGAGCAGTTCTTC. Amino acid sequence: CASSPVRGSNPNEQFF.

The rearrangement uses TRBV19 and TRBJ2-7; 8 nucleotides agree with TRBD2. The CDR3 covers 14 residues. The V gene end was trimmed by 3 bases and the J gene end by 0 bases; junction bases not matched to a gene: 1. CDR1 is LNHDA and CDR2 is SQIVND in the germline V gene (reference sequence). The CDR3 loop reads CASSMSGSSYEQYF. CDR3 bases: TGTGCCAGTAGTATGAGCGGGAGCTCCTACGAGCAGTACTTC.

This clonotype occurred a few times. This chain joins TRBV5-1 and TRBJ2-7, with 7 nucleotides matching TRBD2. Trimming cost V 3 bases and J 1 base; bases outside gene matches: 10. CDR1 SGHRS and CDR2 YFSETQ come from the germline V gene. The CDR3 consists of 16 residues. The CDR3 loop is CASSWGPGRGSYEQYF. CDR3 nucleotides: TGCGCCAGCAGCTGGGGACCAGGGAGGGGTTCCTACGAGCAGTACTTC.

This clonotype was counted a few times. This rearrangement joins TRBV3-1 to TRBJ2-1; 7 bases map to TRBD2. The V gene end was trimmed by 0 bases and the J gene end by 6 bases; junction bases not matched to a gene: 5. This CDR3 spans 15 amino acids. CDR1 and CDR2 from the germline V gene are LGHDT and YNNKEL (reference sequence). Here the CDR3 reads CASSQDPTGGNEQFF. The CDR3 nucleotides read TGTGCCAGCAGCCAAGACCCCACGGGAGGCAATGAGCAGTTCTTC.

This clonotype appeared a few times. The rearrangement uses TRBV7-9 and TRBJ1-4; maybe TRBD1 (5 bases). The CDR3 has 17 amino acids. V lost 4 bases and J 5 bases, leaving 20 bases between the germline ends. Germline CDR1 and CDR2: SEHNR and FQNEAQ (reference sequence). As DNA, the CDR3 is TGTGCCAGCAGCTCAACCCGGGACCGGAGTCCAAATGAAAAACTGTTTTTT. Its protein product is CASSSTRDRSPNEKLFF.

The V call is TRBV6-5, the J call TRBJ2-1; maybe TRBD2 (6 bases). CDR1 is MNHEY and CDR2 is SVGAGI in the germline V gene. The CDR3 runs to 14 residues. V lost 2 bases to trimming and J lost 10 bases, with 15 bases between them. As DNA, the CDR3 is TGTGCCAGCAGTTACAAGGCCGGGGCGGGGGAGCAGTTCTTC. Amino acids: CASSYKAGAGEQFF.

This clonotype was found a few times. The genes are TRBV5-1 and TRBJ2-1, with TRBD2 as a possible D gene (6 bases). The V gene lost 4 bases and the J gene lost 5 bases, with 16 bases spanning the gap. Germline CDR1 reads SGHRS; CDR2 reads YFSETQ. This CDR3 has 15 residues. The CDR3 DNA reads TGCGCCAGCAGCCCTAAATCTAGCGTTAACAATGAGCAGTTCTTC. This encodes CASSPKSSVNNEQFF.

In its sample, this clonotype was seen a few times. CDR3 nucleotides: TGTGCCACCAGTGACCCCTACGGGGGGCCCAACACCGGGGAGCTGTTTTTT. This translates into CATSDPYGGPNTGELFF. This rearrangement joins TRBV24-1 to TRBJ2-2; tentative D call: TRBD2 (7 bases). V lost 4 bases to trimming and J lost 2 bases, with 16 bases between them. CDR3 size: 17 residues. The V gene's germline CDR1 is KGHDR and CDR2 SFDVKD.

This clonotype was recorded a few times. V is TRBV6-2 or TRBV6-3 and J is TRBJ2-2; unclear D gene. In germline, CDR1 is MNHEY, CDR2 SVGEGT. The germline V and J ends were trimmed by 2 bases and 0 bases, with 7 bases remaining between them. The CDR3 length is 15 residues. This CDR3 reads CASSYRRANTGELFF. The CDR3 DNA sequence: TGTGCCAGCAGTTACCGGAGAGCGAACACCGGGGAGCTGTTTTTT.

As to this clonotype: One end of the junction varies from germline; a read error may be responsible. The rearrangement uses TRBV7-8 and TRBJ1-2; D unresolved. The CDR3 spans 14 residues. Per the germline V gene, CDR1 is SGHVS and CDR2 is FQNEAQ. CDR3 in amino acids: CASRLERMYAGYTF. The DNA of the CDR3 is TGTGCCAGCAGATTAGAACGGATGTATGCTGGCTACACCTTC.

The chain carries TRBV4-3 and TRBJ1-2; D is unresolved. V was pared by 1 base and J by 7 bases, with 10 bases between. Germline V gene data show CDR1 as LGHNA and CDR2 as YSLEER. The length of the CDR3 is 13 residues. For the CDR3, the DNA is TGCGCCAGCAGCCAAGCGGGCAGCACTGGCTACACCTTC. This sequence encodes CASSQAGSTGYTF.

The chain couples TRBV2 to TRBJ2-7; unclear D gene. CDR1 and CDR2 (germline): SNHLY, FYNNEI. The CDR3 runs 14 residues. V gave up 2 bases and J gave up 2 bases, with 10 bases separating them. The CDR3 DNA is TGTGCCAGCAGTGAAAGCCCACGGACCTACGAGCAGTACTTC. Its protein is CASSESPRTYEQYF. Using reference TRBV2 and TRBJ2-7 for the parts outside the CDR3, the full variable domain is EPEVTQTPSHQVTQMGQEVILRCVPISNHLYFYWYRQILGQKVEFLVSFYNNEISEKSEIFDDQFSVERPDGSNFTLKIRSTKLEDSAMYFCASSESPRTYEQYFGPGTRLTVT.

In this sample, this clonotype turned up a few times. The genes are TRBV19 and TRBJ2-3; perhaps TRBD1 as D (5 bases). From germline, CDR1 is LNHDA and CDR2 SQIVND (reference sequence). The CDR3 is 14 residues long. The V end lost 3 bases, the J end lost 3 bases, and 10 bases lay between the germline ends. CDR3 sequence: CASSIAHRTDTQYF. In nucleotides, the CDR3 is TGTGCCAGTAGTATTGCCCACAGGACAGATACGCAGTATTTT.

V usage is TRBV10-3 and J usage is TRBJ2-2, with 14 bases matching TRBD2. Germline CDR1 and CDR2: ENHRY and SYGVKD. V shed 10 bases and J 3 bases; nucleotides not matched to a gene: 4. The CDR3 is 15 residues long. CDR3 in DNA: TGTGCCACCGGGACTAGCGGGAGTTACACCGGGGAGCTGTTTTTT. Encoded protein: CATGTSGSYTGELFF.

V is TRBV27 and J is TRBJ2-7, with 8 bases identical to TRBD1. Germline loops: CDR1 MNHEY, CDR2 SMNVEV (reference sequence). There are 13 residues in the CDR3. The ends lost 5 bases at V and 2 bases at J; junction bases unmatched: 2. The CDR3 reads CASSAGGPYEQYF. The CDR3 bases are TGTGCCAGCAGTGCAGGGGGCCCCTACGAGCAGTACTTC.

This chain connects TRBV4-1 to TRBJ2-3; D may correspond to TRBD1 or TRBD2 (6 bases each). The CDR3 sequence is 15 residues long. The V gene lost 0 bases and the J gene lost 6 bases, with 13 bases spanning the gap. CDR1 and CDR2 (germline): MGHRA, YSYEKL. As DNA, the CDR3 is TGCGCCAGCAGCCAAGATCCGCAGGGGAGGGATACGCAGTATTTT. It codes for CASSQDPQGRDTQYF.

This clonotype was detected a few times. V gene TRBV7-9 combines with J gene TRBJ2-7; D perhaps matches TRBD2 (5 bases). V was trimmed by 5 bases and J by 0 bases, leaving 11 bases between them. The germline V gene encodes CDR1 SEHNR and CDR2 FQNEAQ (reference sequence). The CDR3 totals 14 residues. The CDR3 bases are TGTGCCAGCAGCCCGTTGGGGAGCTCCTACGAGCAGTACTTC. It specifies CASSPLGSSYEQYF. Full variable domain (rest looked up from reference TRBV7-9 and TRBJ2-7): DTGVSQNPRHKITKRGQNVTFRCDPISEHNRLYWYRQTLGQGPEFLTYFQNEAQLEKSRLLSDRFSAERPKGSFSTLEIQRTEQGDSAMYLCASSPLGSSYEQYFGPGTRLTVT.

This clonotype showed up just a few times. The chain links TRBV24-1 to TRBJ2-1, with 11 bases identical to TRBD2. CDR1 KGHDR and CDR2 SFDVKD come from the germline V gene. After removal of 2 bases from V and 4 bases from J, the junction contained 3 bases not matched to a gene. This CDR3 comprises 16 residues. The CDR3 sequence: CATSDSTSGGYNEQFF. CDR3 DNA: TGTGCCACCAGTGATTCAACTAGCGGGGGTTACAATGAGCAGTTCTTC.

A few counts support this clonotype. V usage is TRBV12-5 and J usage is TRBJ2-7; 8 nucleotides align to TRBD1. The ends lost 5 bases at V and 0 bases at J; junction bases unmatched: 9. CDR1 is LGHNT, CDR2 FRNRAP, per germline. The CDR3 extends over 16 amino acids. CDR3 DNA sequence: TGTGCTAGTGGTCCCAGGGACAGGTCGACCTCCTACGAGCAGTACTTC. Amino acids: CASGPRDRSTSYEQYF.

This clonotype appeared a few times. This rearrangement joins TRBV7-8 to TRBJ2-3, with D unresolved. Looked up from germline, CDR1 is SGHVS and CDR2 is FQNEAQ. The CDR3 extends over 14 amino acids. Trimming pared 1 base from V and 3 bases from J, leaving 8 bases between. The CDR3 DNA sequence: TGTGCCAGCAGCTTAGGCCCTAGAACAGATACGCAGTATTTT. It specifies CASSLGPRTDTQYF. The whole variable domain, filled in from reference TRBV7-8 and TRBJ2-3, reads GAGVSQSPRYKVAKRGQDVALRCDPISGHVSLFWYQQALGQGPEFLTYFQNEAQLDKSGLPSDRFFAERPEGSVSTLKIQRTQQEDSAVYLCASSLGPRTDTQYFGPGTRLTVL.

The table lists this clonotype with a few counts. The chain carries TRBV3-1 and TRBJ2-3; 9 bases fit TRBD2. Germline V gene data show CDR1 as LGHDT and CDR2 as YNNKEL (reference sequence). The CDR3 is 18 amino acids. The junction had 13 bases not matched to a gene; V was cut back by 1 base and J by 5 bases. The CDR3 protein is CASSQGHTEREAVDTQYF. The CDR3 DNA follows: TGTGCCAGCAGCCAAGGCCACACGGAGCGGGAGGCGGTAGATACGCAGTATTTT.

This chain uses TRBV7-6 with TRBJ2-7; 12 bases match TRBD1. From germline, CDR1 is SGHVS and CDR2 FNYEAQ. CDR3 length: 16 amino acids. Unmatched junction bases numbered 5, after V lost 1 base and J lost 4 bases. The DNA of the CDR3 is TGTGCCAGCAGCTTAGAGCCGGGACAGGGGGCATACGAGCAGTACTTC. Residues: CASSLEPGQGAYEQYF.

This clonotype was found a few times. The chain combines TRBV12-3 or TRBV12-4 with TRBJ2-7; D remains ambiguous. The CDR3 totals 17 residues. Between the trimmed V and J ends, which lost 3 bases and 0 bases, there was a span of 18 bases. The CDR3 DNA reads TGTGCCAGCAGTTTCCAGGTTCCCCCAAGGGTCTCCTACGAGCAGTACTTC. Its protein product is CASSFQVPPRVSYEQYF.

The chain joins TRBV7-9 to TRBJ2-3; a weak D match, TRBD1 (5 bases). From germline, CDR1 is SEHNR and CDR2 FQNEAQ (reference sequence). The CDR3 length is 18 residues. V was cut by 1 base and J by 2 bases, with 19 bases left in between. The CDR3 nucleotides read TGTGCCAGCAGCTTAGTGGAATTCGCGGACACCTTCACAGATACGCAGTATTTT. Its translation is CASSLVEFADTFTDTQYF. The variable domain in full, completed from reference TRBV7-9 and TRBJ2-3, reads DTGVSQNPRHKITKRGQNVTFRCDPISEHNRLYWYRQTLGQGPEFLTYFQNEAQLEKSRLLSDRFSAERPKGSFSTLEIQRTEQGDSAMYLCASSLVEFADTFTDTQYFGPGTRLTVL.

This clonotype was found a few times. CDR3 in amino acids: CSVEEIRQGGSGEQYF. In DNA, the CDR3 is TGCAGCGTTGAAGAAATACGACAGGGGGGTTCTGGCGAGCAGTACTTC. The rearrangement joins TRBV29-1 to TRBJ2-7, with 9 bases that match TRBD1. Germline CDR1 and CDR2: SQVTM and ANQGSEA. The V segment lost 0 bases and the J segment 6 bases; nucleotides outside the gene matches: 12. There are 16 residues in the CDR3.

This clonotype was seen at least ten times. The V and J genes are TRBV18 and TRBJ2-1, with a tentative D call TRBD2 (6 bases). Trimming stripped 0 bases from V and 0 bases from J, with 9 bases between. This CDR3 contains 16 residues. The V gene's germline CDR1 is KGHSH and CDR2 LQKENI. Written as DNA, the CDR3 is TGTGCCAGCTCACCACCAGGAGGGAGCTCCTACAATGAGCAGTTCTTC. It yields the protein CASSPPGGSSYNEQFF.